This T cell receptor (beta chain) is drawn from a study of T cell changes during pregnancy in multiple sclerosis. Measured with immunoSEQ multiplex PCR; TCRdb has only the in-frame clones, and not every one. The sample includes 60,000 or so clones, about 91% of them seen just once. This CDR3 is 16 amino acids long. V gave up 7 bases and J gave up 4 bases; unmatched junction bases: 9. Germline V CDR1 and CDR2: LGHNT, FRNRAP. The sequence was collected from a female donor with multiple sclerosis, enrolled in a pregnancy study. The material sequenced was peripheral blood, taken before pregnancy. The chain recombines TRBV12-5 with TRBJ2-5, with 13 bases matching TRBD2. The CDR3 loop reads CASASGRTSGGETQYF. The CDR3 bases are TGTGCTAGTGCCTCGGGTAGGACTAGCGGGGGAGAGACCCAGTACTTC.